This TCR beta chain derives from a study of blood T cell repertoires in COVID-19. Study details: COVID-19 samples from acute and convalescent phases originated in the United States, Italy and Spain. In each case, the material was cDNA or gDNA derived from T cells, B-cell-depleted T cells, or PBMCs.

CDR1 is SGHTA, CDR2 FQGTGA, per germline. J lost 7 bases, V lost 1 base, and 11 bases had no gene match. The CDR3 has 17 amino acids. As handled by the study authors: Counts of nucleated cells, estimated from reference gene primer amplification, were obtained. Produced via immunoSEQ multiplex PCR; TCRdb's table is partial and in-frame only. V, J and clone size are those of that table, while D and trimming were read from the DNA. Among approximately 190,000 clones listed, about 88% were seen once. The gene calls are TRBV7-3 and TRBJ1-5; 9 bases are a match to TRBD1. The receptor was isolated from a woman aged 40 to 50 who had recovered from COVID-19. Sequences were obtained from peripheral blood. CDR3 nucleotide sequence: TGTGCCAGCAGCTTAAGGACGGGACAGGGCGGCGGCCAGCCCCAGCATTTT. Translating it yields CASSLRTGQGGGQPQHF.